A single T cell receptor (beta chain) is shown here with its context. CDR1 and CDR2 (germline): MNHNY, SVGAGI (reference sequence). Deletions cut 2 bases from V and 6 bases from J, with 13 bases between. The CDR3 runs 15 residues. The data derive from a study of blood T cell repertoires in COVID-19. Study as a whole: The United States, Italy and Spain were the sources of the acute and convalescent COVID-19 samples. Nucleic acid was either cDNA or gDNA, and it came from T cells, B-cell-depleted T cells, or PBMCs.

Repertoires were generated with immunoSEQ multiplex PCR, while TCRdb's copy carries only in-frame clones and drops some. Of hundreds of thousands of clones in the sample, around nine tenths were seen once. The chain has TRBV6-6 and TRBJ1-4; D is undetermined. This TCR was recovered from a woman between 35 and 50 years old who had recovered from COVID-19. Material: peripheral blood. CDR3 nucleotide sequence: TGTGCCAGCAGTTACGCCTACCAATTGGATGAAAAACTGTTTTTT. Translating gives CASSYAYQLDEKLFF.